This TCR beta chain appears in the sequencing data of a study of T cell repertoires in cytomegalovirus infection. TCRdb independently ran MiXCR on the reads; one entry per CDR3 protein. The table has roughly 68,000 distinct CDR3 sequences, 20% seen once. A word on this clonotype: What it binds is unknown.

The V end lost 6 bases, the J end lost 4 bases, and 15 bases lay between the germline ends. Germline V CDR1 and CDR2: SEHNR, FQNEAQ (reference sequence). The CDR3 extends over 14 amino acids. The specimen was CD8+ T cells from cultured PBMCs, collected from culture after CMV antigen stimulation. The V and J genes are TRBV7-9 and TRBJ1-2; D is undetermined. This receptor was obtained from a human donor in good health (CMV status not recorded). Some clones in this sample may be carry-over from other donors' samples. The CDR3 region has the DNA TGTGCCAGCAGGAATCCCCAGAACCGCTATGGCTACACCTTC. Its translation: CASRNPQNRYGYTF.